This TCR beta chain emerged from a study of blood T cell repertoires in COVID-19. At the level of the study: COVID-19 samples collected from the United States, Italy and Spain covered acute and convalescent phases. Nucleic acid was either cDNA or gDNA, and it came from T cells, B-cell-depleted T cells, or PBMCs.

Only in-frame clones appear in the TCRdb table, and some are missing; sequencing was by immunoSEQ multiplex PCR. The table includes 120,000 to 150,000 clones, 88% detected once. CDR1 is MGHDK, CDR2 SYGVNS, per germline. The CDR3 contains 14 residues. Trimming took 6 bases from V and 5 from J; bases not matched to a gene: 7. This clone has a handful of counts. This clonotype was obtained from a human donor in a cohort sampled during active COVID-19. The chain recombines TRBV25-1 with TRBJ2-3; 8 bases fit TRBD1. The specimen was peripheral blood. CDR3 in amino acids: CASRSGGLGDTQYF. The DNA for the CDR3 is TGTGCCAGCAGGTCAGGGGGCCTGGGAGATACGCAGTATTTT.